Presented here are 20 T cell receptor beta chains from one specimen sequenced in a study of T-cell memory formation after mild COVID-19. TCRdb redid the calling of the 5' RACE reads with MiXCR, one entry per CDR3 protein. The data show 350,000 to 500,000 distinct CDR3 sequences, roughly 18% seen once. The sequenced sample consisted of PBMCs or a T cell subset sorted from them (not recorded which). These receptors were taken from a man younger than 35 who had mild COVID-19 (a few samples of this study predate the infection). Cell type and time point are not known.

J is TRBJ2-2 and V is TRBV19; D might be TRBD1 (5 bases). Trimming left V 4 bases short and J 7 bases short, with 7 bases between. Looked up from germline, CDR1 is LNHDA and CDR2 is SQIVND (reference sequence). The CDR3 is 12 residues long. This CDR3 reads CASSTTVGELFF. DNA of the CDR3: TGTGCCAGTAGTACGACAGTCGGGGAGCTGTTTTTT. The variable domain in full, completed from reference TRBV19 and TRBJ2-2, reads DGGITQSPKYLFRKEGQNVTLSCEQNLNHDAMYWYRQDPGQGLRLIYYSQIVNDFQKGDIAEGYSVSREKKESFPLTVTSAQKNPTAFYLCASSTTVGELFFGEGSRLTVL.

This clonotype has more than one count but fewer than ten. The rearrangement uses TRBV7-2 and TRBJ2-1; possible D gene TRBD2, 7 bases. The germline CDR1 and CDR2 sequences are SGHTA and FQGNSA. Trimming removed 1 base at V and 7 bases at J, with 14 bases between. CDR3 length: 15 residues. CDR3: CASSLEGGRLNEQFF. The CDR3 DNA is TGTGCCAGCAGCTTAGAGGGGGGGCGCTTGAATGAGCAGTTCTTC. The full variable domain, in which reference TRBV7-2 and TRBJ2-1 provide the parts outside the CDR3, is GAGVSQSPSNKVTEKGKDVELRCDPISGHTALYWYRQSLGQGLEFLIYFQGNSAPDKSGLPSDRFSAERTGGSVSTLTIQRTQQEDSAVYLCASSLEGGRLNEQFFGPGTRLTVL.

The rearrangement links TRBV10-3 to TRBJ2-2; D is undetermined. From germline, CDR1 is ENHRY and CDR2 SYGVKD. The CDR3 contains 13 residues. Trimming pared 6 bases from V and 2 bases from J, leaving 7 bases between. CDR3 DNA: TGTGCCATCAGAAGACTTAACACCGGGGAGCTGTTTTTT. Its translation is CAIRRLNTGELFF.

This clonotype was detected many times. This sequence joins TRBV6-6 and TRBJ1-3; 8 bases map to TRBD1. Germline V gene lookup returns CDR1 MNHNY and CDR2 SVGAGI (reference sequence). The CDR3 is made up of 14 amino acids. Trimming cost V 5 bases and J 4 bases; bases outside gene matches: 4. The CDR3 DNA is TGTGCCAGCAGTCAGGGGGCGGAAGGAAACACCATATATTTT. Protein product: CASSQGAEGNTIYF.

This chain uses TRBV7-3 with TRBJ2-5; 9 nucleotides match TRBD2. Per germline, CDR1 SGHTA and CDR2 FQGTGA. Unmatched junction bases numbered 7, after V lost 3 bases and J lost 5 bases. The CDR3 has 15 amino acids. CDR3 sequence reads: CASSFAGGLAETQYF. The CDR3 DNA is TGTGCCAGCAGCTTTGCGGGAGGGTTGGCCGAGACCCAGTACTTC.

In its sample, this clonotype was seen many times. V gene TRBV5-1 combines with J gene TRBJ1-5; TRBD1 is a possible D gene (5 bases). The CDR3 sequence is 14 residues long. Germline V gene lookup returns CDR1 SGHRS and CDR2 YFSETQ. Trimming took 0 bases from V and 7 from J, leaving 11 bases between them. CDR3 DNA: TGCGCCAGCAGCTTGGCCCCGGGGGACCAGCCCCAGCATTTT. Translating it yields CASSLAPGDQPQHF.

This clonotype has a count of ten or more. The CDR3 here is CASSLRATGGLGYTF. CDR3 DNA: TGTGCCAGCAGTCTCCGGGCGACAGGGGGCCTTGGCTACACCTTC. This chain joins TRBV6-5 and TRBJ1-2; 10 bases align to TRBD1. The CDR3 covers 15 residues. V shed 5 bases, J shed 7 bases, and the junction held 10 bases outside the gene matches. Germline V lookup: CDR1 MNHEY, CDR2 SVGAGI.

The chain recombines TRBV6-1 with TRBJ2-3; 8 bases line up with TRBD2. Germline CDR1 and CDR2: MNHNS and SASEGT. This CDR3 region has 15 residues. J lost 3 bases, V lost 9 bases, and 11 bases had no gene match. DNA for the CDR3: TGTGCCAGGGGGATAGCGGGGTGGGTAACAGATACGCAGTATTTT. Protein: CARGIAGWVTDTQYF.

The V call is TRBV20-1, the J call TRBJ2-1; D may match TRBD1 or TRBD2 (6 bases each). Per germline, CDR1 DFQATT and CDR2 SNEGSKA (reference sequence). V was cut by 0 bases and J by 9 bases, with 15 bases left in between. This CDR3 is 14 amino acids long. The CDR3 DNA follows: TGCAGTGCTAGAGAAGTAACGGGGGCCGGTGAGCAGTTCTTC. Residues: CSAREVTGAGEQFF.

The chain combines TRBV4-3 with TRBJ1-5; 10 bases line up with TRBD1. Germline V CDR1 and CDR2: LGHNA, YSLEER. There are 15 residues in the CDR3. Unmatched junction bases numbered 4, after V lost 1 base and J lost 7 bases. Here the CDR3 DNA reads TGCGCCAGCAGCCAAGGGACAGGGGGTCGACAGCCCCAGCATTTT. The encoded protein is CASSQGTGGRQPQHF.

This clonotype was picked up a small number of times. The chain links TRBV4-1 to TRBJ2-7; 8 bases are a match to TRBD1. Germline V lookup: CDR1 MGHRA, CDR2 YSYEKL. J was trimmed by 3 bases and V by 2 bases; bases with no gene match: 9. There are 16 residues in the CDR3. The CDR3 loop is CASSQTWTGRGYEQYF. The CDR3 DNA reads TGCGCCAGCAGCCAAACCTGGACAGGGAGAGGCTACGAGCAGTACTTC.

This clonotype occurred a few times. The chain uses TRBV5-1 and TRBJ2-1; 11 bases are a match to TRBD2. The CDR3 has 16 amino acids. CDR1 and CDR2 from the germline V gene are SGHRS and YFSETQ. The ends lost 4 bases at V and 8 bases at J; junction bases unmatched: 11. The chain's CDR3 is CASSLTTSGGLHEQFF. CDR3 bases: TGCGCCAGCAGCCTCACTACTAGCGGGGGACTACATGAGCAGTTCTTC.

The table lists this clonotype with a few counts. The chain carries TRBV5-1 and TRBJ1-1; no reliable D call. V dropped 0 bases and J dropped 6 bases, with 12 bases sitting between them. The CDR3 consists of 14 residues. The germline V gene has CDR1 SGHRS and CDR2 YFSETQ. CDR3 DNA: TGCGCCAGCAGCTTGGGTTCGGTAATCGCTGAAGCTTTCTTT. Protein: CASSLGSVIAEAFF.

The chain is built from TRBV6-1 and TRBJ2-5; possible D gene TRBD1, 5 bases. There are 16 residues in the CDR3. V lost 6 bases, J lost 5 bases, and 22 bases lay in between. The germline gives CDR1 MNHNS, CDR2 SASEGT. CDR3 loop: CASSDLRGWFPETQYF. CDR3 in DNA: TGTGCCAGCAGCGACCTAAGGGGCTGGTTTCCGGAGACCCAGTACTTC.

The V call is TRBV6-5, the J call TRBJ2-2; 9 bases are a match to TRBD1. The J segment lost 6 bases and the V segment lost 1 base, leaving 3 bases of the junction unmatched. This CDR3 contains 15 residues. CDR1 is MNHEY, CDR2 SVGAGI, per germline. The CDR3: CASSYWTGEAGELFF. CDR3 nucleotide sequence: TGTGCCAGCAGTTACTGGACAGGGGAAGCCGGGGAGCTGTTTTTT.

This clonotype was seen a few times. This rearrangement joins TRBV6-2 or TRBV6-3 to TRBJ2-7; 7 bases fit TRBD1. Germline assignment: CDR1 MNHEY and CDR2 SVGEGT. The CDR3 has 15 residues. V gave up 6 bases and J gave up 3 bases; unmatched junction bases: 11. DNA for the CDR3: TGTGCCAGCAGCTCACACAGACAGGGCCACTACGAGCAGTACGTC. It encodes CASSSHRQGHYEQYV.

The chain is built from TRBV7-9 and TRBJ1-1; unclear D gene. Germline lookup yields CDR1 SEHNR and CDR2 FQNEAQ (reference sequence). Trimming left V 4 bases short and J 5 bases short, with 14 bases between. The CDR3 is made up of 14 amino acids. The CDR3 DNA sequence: TGTGCCAGCAGCTCGACGGCGGGTGAGACTGAAGCTTTCTTT. Its protein is CASSSTAGETEAFF.

The gene calls are TRBV7-9 and TRBJ2-7; TRBD1 aligns across 7 bases. The CDR3 has 15 residues. CDR1 and CDR2 from the germline V gene are SEHNR and FQNEAQ (reference sequence). The junction had 7 bases not matched to a gene; V was cut back by 5 bases and J by 0 bases. CDR3 region: CASSTLTGSSYEQYV. The CDR3 DNA sequence: TGTGCCAGCAGCACTCTGACAGGGAGCTCCTACGAGCAGTACGTC.

This clonotype has only a few counts. The genes are TRBV7-2 and TRBJ2-5; D not resolved. This CDR3 is 14 amino acids long. The germline gives CDR1 SGHTA, CDR2 FQGNSA. The V gene lost 3 bases and the J gene lost 3 bases, with 11 bases spanning the gap. CDR3 nucleotide sequence: TGTGCCAGCAGCTTCTCTAGATCCGAAGAGACCCAGTACTTC. This encodes CASSFSRSEETQYF.

This sequence joins TRBV14 and TRBJ2-2, with 8 bases lining up with TRBD1. V shed 1 base and J 6 bases; nucleotides not matched to a gene: 1. Germline values: CDR1 SGHDN, CDR2 FVKESK. The CDR3 is made up of 14 amino acids. CDR3 region: CASSQAGGAGELFF. The CDR3 nucleotides read TGTGCCAGCAGCCAAGCAGGGGGCGCCGGGGAGCTGTTTTTT.